The source of this T cell receptor (beta chain) is a study of blood T cells in healthy people across ages. Study-wide points: Estimated diversity, derived from one million T cells, was regarded as an underestimate. Whereas aged donors had fewer naive CD4+ cells, long-lived donors had more of them and higher diversity.

This clonotype was seen once. Antigen: not known. Primers used in a second PCR of roughly 7 to 12 cycles were a sample-barcoded 5' primer and a J-beta primer mix. Every cDNA was tagged by a template-switch adaptor with 12 random nucleotides. Per-sample output comprised a minimum of 2.5 million paired-end reads containing CDR3. TCRdb recomputed calls from the 5' RACE reads with MiXCR, one row per CDR3 protein. Here the sample spans 780,000 or so distinct CDR3 sequences, roughly 56% being singletons. The CDR3 runs 17 residues. Germline V gene data show CDR1 as MNHEY and CDR2 as SVGEGT. Trimming cost V 6 bases and J 1 base, with 21 bases left between them.

The chain couples TRBV6-2 or TRBV6-3 to TRBJ2-5; possible D gene TRBD2, 5 bases. The TCR sequence derives from a man aged 40-49 years in good health. The sample taken for sequencing was blood. The CDR3 region has the DNA TGTGCCAGCAGCCATATAAACAGCGGCGGAAGCCAAGAGACCCAGTACTTC. Encoded protein: CASSHINSGGSQETQYF.